This T cell receptor beta chain was documented in a study of human T cells and chemical hapten exposure. In the study overall: Epicutaneous patch tests delivered 0.01% DPC to the upper back, with evaluation at 6 days.

Trimming at V came to 3 bases and at J to 0 bases, leaving 9 bases not matched to a gene. Germline V CDR1 and CDR2: SGHKS, YYEKEE (reference sequence). The CDR3 spans 16 residues. Time point noted: patch test 1, 2 weeks after DPC sensitization. Stated treatment: therapeutic diphenylcyclopropenone sensitization with weekly scalp DPC. This clonotype was recorded many times. TCRdb re-called the RACE reads with MiXCR, one entry per CDR3 protein. Found here are under 130,000 distinct CDR3 sequences, 11% of them singletons; the top ten hold 3% to 4.5%. This clonotype was sampled from a woman aged 40-49 years with alopecia areata. Some clones in this sample may be carry-over from other donors' samples. The chain couples TRBV5-5 to TRBJ2-7; the match to TRBD1 covers 7 bases. Sequencing used whole blood, obtained in connection with sensitization to the hapten diphenylcyclopropenone (DPC). The CDR3 DNA reads as TGTGCCAGCAGCTCGCCGGGACAGCATCTCTCCTACGAGCAGTACTTC. Residues: CASSSPGQHLSYEQYF. The full variable domain, completed using reference TRBV5-5 and TRBJ2-7, is DAGVTQSPTHLIKTRGQQVTLRCSPISGHKSVSWYQQVLGQGPQFIFQYYEKEERGRGNFPDRFSARQFPNYSSELNVNALLLGDSALYLCASSSPGQHLSYEQYFGPGTRLTVT.